This T cell receptor beta chain was obtained from a study of patients and donors after allogeneic stem cell transplantation. TCRdb called the RT-PCR reads again in MiXCR, with one record for every CDR3 protein. Here the sample spans some 60,000 distinct CDR3 sequences, about an eighth being singletons. This clonotype was seen ten or more times. The source material was blood, either unsorted or a sorted T cell fraction (not recorded which). This receptor was obtained from a human donor who was either an allogeneic HSCT recipient or a stem cell or donor lymphocyte infusion donor (not recorded which). It is not recorded whose cells these are; they may come from a transplant donor.

The CDR3 DNA reads TGCGCCAGCAGCTTGGGCTTGGAATACGAGCAGTACTTC. This codes for CASSLGLEYEQYF. The J gene is TRBJ2-7, the V gene TRBV5-1, with D uncertain. Germline values: CDR1 SGHRS, CDR2 YFSETQ. The CDR3 covers 13 residues. With 0 bases removed from V and 4 bases from J, the gap between germline ends came to 8 bases.